Below, 32 T cell receptor beta chains from the same sample are listed, as sequenced in a study of human T cells and chemical hapten exposure. TCRdb passed the RACE reads through MiXCR, listing each CDR3 protein once. Of 300,000 to 350,000 distinct CDR3 sequences detected, under 8% appear once; the ten largest clones hold roughly 7.9%. The time point here: patch test 1, 2 weeks after DPC sensitization. Treatment of the sample: therapeutic diphenylcyclopropenone sensitization with weekly scalp DPC. The input for sequencing was whole blood, taken in connection with sensitization to the hapten diphenylcyclopropenone (DPC). Receptors were obtained from a woman between 18 and 29 years old with alopecia areata. Some clones in this sample may be carry-over from other donors' samples.

This clonotype was counted between two and nine times. The chain carries TRBV5-1 and TRBJ2-5, with a possible D match to TRBD2 (6 bases). Trimming shortened V by 4 bases and J by 1 base, and 11 bases separated the two germline ends. Germline V gene data show CDR1 as SGHRS and CDR2 as YFSETQ. The CDR3 is 14 amino acids. The CDR3 region is CASSVGLAQETQYF. CDR3 nucleotide sequence: TGCGCCAGCAGCGTGGGACTTGCCCAAGAGACCCAGTACTTC.

V gene TRBV5-1 combines with J gene TRBJ2-3; 9 bases agree with TRBD1. The germline V gene has CDR1 SGHRS and CDR2 YFSETQ. The CDR3 sequence is 15 residues long. V lost 7 bases and J lost 4; bases outside the gene matches: 10. The CDR3 DNA sequence: TGCGCCAGCGTAATCGAGGACAGGGGAGCAGATACGCAGTATTTT. It translates to CASVIEDRGADTQYF.

This clonotype appeared a few times. The chain links TRBV4-2 to TRBJ1-2; 8 bases are a match to TRBD1. J gave up 6 bases and V 1 base, and 4 bases lay outside the gene matches. Germline CDR1 LGHNA, CDR2 YNFKEQ. The CDR3 has 14 amino acids. CDR3 bases: TGTGCCAGCAGCCAAGGGGCAGGGGGCGATGGCTACACCTTC. It specifies CASSQGAGGDGYTF.

The genes are TRBV6-5 and TRBJ2-7, with TRBD2 as a possible D gene (6 bases). The CDR3 extends over 19 amino acids. Looked up from germline, CDR1 is MNHEY and CDR2 is SVGAGI. Trimming cost V 0 bases and J 2 bases, with 23 bases left between them. The CDR3 loop reads CASSYSALKQWRAPYEQYF. For the CDR3, the DNA is TGTGCCAGCAGTTACTCGGCACTAAAACAATGGAGGGCCCCCTACGAGCAGTACTTC.

This clonotype has a count of ten or more. The chain employs TRBV5-4 and TRBJ1-1; tentative D call: TRBD1 (6 bases). There are 15 residues in the CDR3. Trimming left V 0 bases short and J 5 bases short, with 14 bases between. From germline, CDR1 is SGHNT and CDR2 YYREEE (reference sequence). DNA of the CDR3: TGTGCCAGCAGCTTGGACCTATCAGGGGCAACTGAAGCTTTCTTT. As protein: CASSLDLSGATEAFF.

This clonotype occurred many times. CDR3 in DNA: TGTGCCAGCAGTTTGGGGAGCGAGCAGTACTTC. This codes for CASSLGSEQYF. The chain uses TRBV12-3 or TRBV12-4 and TRBJ2-7; D is perhaps TRBD2 (5 bases). This CDR3 comprises 11 residues. Trimming removed 3 bases from V and 6 bases from J, with 6 bases in between.

V is TRBV6-1 and J is TRBJ1-4; possibly TRBD1 for D (5 bases). CDR3 length equals 15 residues. V dropped 1 base and J dropped 4 bases, with 10 bases sitting between them. Germline V gene lookup returns CDR1 MNHNS and CDR2 SASEGT. Here the CDR3 reads CASSEGSGNNEKLFF. Here the CDR3 DNA reads TGTGCCAGCAGTGAAGGGTCAGGGAATAATGAAAAACTGTTTTTT.

This chain uses TRBV7-9 with TRBJ2-3, with D hard to call. The CDR3 is made up of 14 amino acids. CDR1 is SEHNR and CDR2 is FQNEAQ in the germline V gene (reference sequence). Trimming removed 2 bases at V and 2 bases at J, with 8 bases between. CDR3 DNA sequence: TGTGCCAGCAGCTTAACGGCCGACACAGATACGCAGTATTTT. Its translation is CASSLTADTDTQYF.

This clonotype has just a few counts. The chain has TRBV11-1 and TRBJ1-1, with 9 bases fitting TRBD1. The CDR3 spans 17 residues. Germline trimming cut 4 bases from V and 0 bases from J; bases unmatched to any gene: 9. In germline, CDR1 is SGHAT, CDR2 FQDESV (reference sequence). The CDR3 sequence is CASSSESRTGVNTEAFF. The CDR3 nucleotides read TGTGCCAGCAGCTCCGAGTCCCGGACAGGGGTGAACACTGAAGCTTTCTTT.

This clonotype has only a few counts. This chain connects TRBV7-9 to TRBJ1-1; TRBD1 matches 7 bases. The CDR3 loop spans 14 amino acids. V lost 6 bases, J lost 8 bases, and 12 bases stayed unmatched. In germline, CDR1 is SEHNR, CDR2 FQNEAQ (reference sequence). The CDR3 protein is CASRSYRGRREAFF. CDR3 DNA sequence: TGTGCCAGCAGGTCTTACAGGGGCCGACGAGAAGCTTTCTTT.

In its sample, this clonotype was seen a few times. The V gene is TRBV10-3, the J gene TRBJ1-1; D call uncertain. V lost 6 bases and J 5 bases, leaving 13 bases between the germline ends. There are 13 residues in the CDR3. Germline CDR1 and CDR2: ENHRY and SYGVKD. The DNA for the CDR3 is TGTGCCATCAGGCCGGGTGTCAGGACTGAAGCTTTCTTT. It yields the protein CAIRPGVRTEAFF.

This clonotype was seen only a few times. V gene TRBV6-5 combines with J gene TRBJ1-5, with TRBD1 matching over 7 bases. CDR1 and CDR2 (germline): MNHEY, SVGAGI. The junction had 8 bases not matched to a gene; V was cut back by 5 bases and J by 7 bases. CDR3 size: 14 residues. The CDR3 bases are TGTGCCAGCAGTAAACAGGGGTTGGGACAGCCCCAGCATTTT. This sequence encodes CASSKQGLGQPQHF.

The chain employs TRBV2 and TRBJ1-2; D call uncertain. Germline V gene sequence: CDR1 SNHLY, CDR2 FYNNEI. This CDR3 region has 15 residues. Trimming took off 4 bases at V and 0 bases at J, with 12 bases between the two ends. DNA for the CDR3: TGTGCCAGCAGTGTAGAAGGCCGAGCTAACTATGGCTACACCTTC. Translated, it gives CASSVEGRANYGYTF.

This clonotype has just a few counts. The chain links TRBV11-1 to TRBJ1-1; D is undetermined. Per germline, CDR1 SGHAT and CDR2 FQDESV (reference sequence). The CDR3 runs to 13 residues. V was cut by 1 base and J by 8 bases, with 11 bases left in between. The CDR3 DNA sequence: TGTGCCAGCAGCTTAGTTCCCCTGGGCGAAGCTTTCTTT. Translation gives CASSLVPLGEAFF.

The table lists this clonotype with a few counts. The chain combines TRBV6-1 with TRBJ1-2; D is possibly TRBD1 (5 bases). The germline V gene encodes CDR1 MNHNS and CDR2 SASEGT. The CDR3 has 14 residues. V lost 0 bases and J 8 bases, leaving 13 bases between the germline ends. CDR3 amino acids: CASSEALGGLGYTF. The CDR3 coding sequence is TGTGCCAGCAGTGAAGCGCTCGGGGGTCTGGGCTACACCTTC.

This chain connects TRBV7-8 to TRBJ1-2; D not resolved. Trimming took off 1 base at V and 5 bases at J, with 11 bases between the two ends. Germline CDR1 SGHVS, CDR2 FQNEAQ. The CDR3 contains 14 residues. The DNA of the CDR3 is TGTGCCAGCAGCTTAGTGCAGGAAGGGTATGGCTACACCTTC. This translates into CASSLVQEGYGYTF.

The chain links TRBV6-2 or TRBV6-3 to TRBJ2-4, with 9 bases identical to TRBD1. The CDR3 totals 13 residues. The germline CDR1 and CDR2 sequences are MNHEY and SVGEGT. Unmatched junction bases numbered 5, after V lost 5 bases and J lost 9 bases. The CDR3 loop reads CASSRTGGGIQYF. CDR3 sequence (DNA): TGTGCCAGCAGTCGTACAGGGGGCGGCATTCAGTACTTC.

The gene calls are TRBV7-9 and TRBJ2-5; TRBD1 might be the D (6 bases). The germline V gene encodes CDR1 SEHNR and CDR2 FQNEAQ (reference sequence). Deletions cut 2 bases from V and 5 bases from J, with 12 bases between. The CDR3 covers 14 residues. In nucleotides, the CDR3 is TGTGCCAGCAGCTTACCGGGACATTACGAGACCCAGTACTTC. Its translation: CASSLPGHYETQYF. Variable domain in full (rest from reference TRBV7-9 and TRBJ2-5): DTGVSQNPRHKITKRGQNVTFRCDPISEHNRLYWYRQTLGQGPEFLTYFQNEAQLEKSRLLSDRFSAERPKGSFSTLEIQRTEQGDSAMYLCASSLPGHYETQYFGPGTRLLVL.

The V call is TRBV2, the J call TRBJ2-1; TRBD1 might be the D (6 bases). Trimming left V 1 base short and J 2 bases short, with 9 bases between. The V gene's germline CDR1 is SNHLY and CDR2 FYNNEI. The CDR3 spans 15 residues. CDR3 region: CASSEERTAYNEQFF. As DNA, the CDR3 is TGTGCCAGCAGTGAAGAAAGGACAGCCTACAATGAGCAGTTCTTC.

The chain is built from TRBV6-6 and TRBJ1-2, with D possibly being TRBD1 (5 bases). Germline CDR1 MNHNY, CDR2 SVGAGI (reference sequence). The CDR3 spans 12 residues. The CDR3 region has the DNA TGTCAATCGGGGCAGGGCGGCTATGGCTACACCTTC. It specifies CQSGQGGYGYTF.

The rearrangement links TRBV7-2 to TRBJ1-6; a possible D gene is TRBD1 (6 bases). Trimming pared 1 base from V and 5 bases from J, leaving 12 bases between. Germline V gene data show CDR1 as SGHTA and CDR2 as FQGNSA. CDR3 size: 16 residues. As DNA, the CDR3 is TGTGCCAGCAGCTTAGTCGGGGGGCTTCATAATTCACCCCTCCACTTT. Protein product: CASSLVGGLHNSPLHF.

This clonotype was counted ten times or more. The chain links TRBV6-2 or TRBV6-3 to TRBJ2-1, with TRBD1 as a possible D gene (5 bases). This CDR3 spans 14 amino acids. With 6 bases removed from V and 1 base from J, the gap between germline ends came to 10 bases. Germline values: CDR1 MNHEY, CDR2 SVGEGT. In DNA, the CDR3 is TGTGCCAGCAGAAAAACAGGATCCTACAATGAGCAGTTCTTC. This encodes CASRKTGSYNEQFF.

This clonotype was counted a few times. This chain joins TRBV7-8 and TRBJ2-3; possibly TRBD1 or TRBD2 for D (6 bases each). The CDR3 extends over 15 amino acids. Germline V lookup: CDR1 SGHVS, CDR2 FQNEAQ. The germline V and J ends were trimmed by 5 bases and 2 bases, with 14 bases remaining between them. The CDR3 sequence: CASSPSWGATDTQYF. The CDR3 coding sequence is TGTGCCAGCAGCCCTTCGTGGGGGGCCACAGATACGCAGTATTTT.

At least ten counts were recorded for this clonotype. The gene calls are TRBV6-5 and TRBJ2-2, with D possibly being TRBD1 (6 bases). The length of the CDR3 is 16 residues. The V gene's germline CDR1 is MNHEY and CDR2 SVGAGI. Trimming shortened V by 5 bases and J by 4 bases, and 17 bases separated the two germline ends. The CDR3 sequence: CASSLQGTRATGELFF. In DNA, the CDR3 is TGTGCCAGCAGTCTACAGGGTACGAGAGCCACCGGGGAGCTGTTTTTT.

The chain carries TRBV20-1 and TRBJ2-1; unclear D gene. Trimming cost V 0 bases and J 3 bases, with 0 bases left between them. This CDR3 is built from 11 residues. Germline values: CDR1 DFQATT, CDR2 SNEGSKA (reference sequence). This chain's CDR3 is CSARDYNEQFF. The CDR3 DNA reads as TGCAGTGCTAGAGACTACAATGAGCAGTTCTTC.

The chain links TRBV14 to TRBJ2-1; the D is unclear. Germline V gives CDR1 SGHDN, CDR2 FVKESK. This CDR3 comprises 17 residues. V was cut by 0 bases and J by 2 bases, with 14 bases left in between. The CDR3 reads CASSQDLGSLTYNEQFF. CDR3 sequence (DNA): TGTGCCAGCAGCCAAGATTTGGGCAGCTTAACCTACAATGAGCAGTTCTTC. Full variable domain (rest looked up from reference TRBV14 and TRBJ2-1): EAGVTQFPSHSVIEKGQTVTLRCDPISGHDNLYWYRRVMGKEIKFLLHFVKESKQDESGMPNNRFLAERTGGTYSTLKVQPAELEDSGVYFCASSQDLGSLTYNEQFFGPGTRLTVL.

This sequence joins TRBV7-2 and TRBJ1-5; no clear D gene. Per germline, CDR1 SGHTA and CDR2 FQGNSA. V lost 1 base and J 9 bases, leaving 7 bases between the germline ends. This CDR3 has 12 residues. The CDR3 loop reads CASSLEGRPQHF. DNA of the CDR3: TGTGCCAGCAGCTTAGAAGGGCGGCCCCAGCATTTT.

This clonotype occurred many times. The gene calls are TRBV10-3 and TRBJ2-1, with 9 bases fitting TRBD2. V lost 8 bases, J lost 12 bases, and 11 bases stayed unmatched. CDR1 ENHRY and CDR2 SYGVKD come from the germline V gene. The CDR3 loop spans 13 amino acids. The CDR3 DNA reads TGTGCCATCGGAAGGACTAGCGCGAATTGGCAGTTCTTC. Protein: CAIGRTSANWQFF.

The chain links TRBV7-8 to TRBJ1-5, with unresolved D. Trimming took 5 bases from V and 4 from J, leaving 9 bases between them. Germline assignment: CDR1 SGHVS and CDR2 FQNEAQ. There are 13 residues in the CDR3. CDR3 amino acids: CASSPNLNQPQHF. The DNA of the CDR3 is TGTGCCAGCAGCCCAAATTTAAATCAGCCCCAGCATTTT.

This clonotype was seen a few times. The V call is TRBV4-2, the J call TRBJ1-1; D not resolved. Trimming took off 1 base at V and 3 bases at J, with 12 bases between the two ends. CDR3 length: 15 amino acids. Germline CDR1 LGHNA, CDR2 YNFKEQ. CDR3 bases: TGTGCCAGCAGCCAAGTGGAGGGTTGGGACACTGAAGCTTTCTTT. Its translation: CASSQVEGWDTEAFF.

This chain connects TRBV2 to TRBJ1-4; D unclear. This CDR3 comprises 15 residues. Germline CDR1 is SNHLY and CDR2 is FYNNEI. The germline V and J ends were trimmed by 0 bases and 4 bases, with 9 bases remaining between them. The CDR3 region is CASSEARAVNEKLFF. The DNA for the CDR3 is TGTGCCAGCAGTGAAGCCAGAGCAGTTAATGAAAAACTGTTTTTT.

This clonotype came up many times. The rearrangement joins TRBV6-6 to TRBJ1-1, with D tentatively TRBD1 (6 bases). V was cut by 2 bases and J by 5 bases, with 12 bases left in between. This CDR3 contains 14 residues. Germline V CDR1 and CDR2: MNHNY, SVGAGI (reference sequence). The DNA of the CDR3 is TGTGCCAGCAGTTACGGCCCAGGGGCGACTGAAGCTTTCTTT. Translating it yields CASSYGPGATEAFF.